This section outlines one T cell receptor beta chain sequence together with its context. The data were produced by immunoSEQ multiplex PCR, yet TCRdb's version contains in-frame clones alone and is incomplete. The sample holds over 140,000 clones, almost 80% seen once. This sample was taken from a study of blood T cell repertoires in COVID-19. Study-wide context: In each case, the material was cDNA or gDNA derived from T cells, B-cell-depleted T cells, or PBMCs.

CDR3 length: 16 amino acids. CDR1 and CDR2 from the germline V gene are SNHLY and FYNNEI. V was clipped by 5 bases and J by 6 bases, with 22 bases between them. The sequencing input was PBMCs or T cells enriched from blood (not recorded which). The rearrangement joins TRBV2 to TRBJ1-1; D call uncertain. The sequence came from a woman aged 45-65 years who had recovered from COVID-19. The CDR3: CASSPRGFSITSEAFF. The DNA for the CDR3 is TGTGCCAGCAGTCCCCGAGGGTTTTCTATTACGTCTGAAGCTTTCTTT.